The source of this T cell receptor (beta chain) is a study of blood T cell repertoires in COVID-19. The assay was immunoSEQ multiplex PCR, and TCRdb's table has in-frame clones only and misses some. The repertoire has about 100,000 clones, around 85% of them found once; the top ten carry approximately 3.5%. J gave up 2 bases and V 5 bases, and 3 bases lay outside the gene matches. The CDR3 has 15 residues. The germline gives CDR1 LNHDA, CDR2 SQIVND (reference sequence). The clonotype comes from a woman older than 75 with active or convalescent COVID-19. Sequencing was carried out using peripheral blood. This sequence joins TRBV19 and TRBJ1-6; 7 bases match TRBD1. Here the CDR3 DNA reads TGTGCCAGTAGTGACGGGACAGCCTATAATTCACCCCTCCACTTT. Protein product: CASSDGTAYNSPLHF.